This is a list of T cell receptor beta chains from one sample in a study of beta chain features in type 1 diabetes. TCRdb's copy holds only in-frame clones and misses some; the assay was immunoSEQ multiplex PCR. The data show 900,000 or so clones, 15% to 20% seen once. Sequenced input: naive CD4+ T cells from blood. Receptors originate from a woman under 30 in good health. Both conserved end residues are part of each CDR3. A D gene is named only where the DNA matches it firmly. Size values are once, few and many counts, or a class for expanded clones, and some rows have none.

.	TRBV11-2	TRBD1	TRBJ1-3	TGTGCCAGCAGCCTGCGCGGACAGGGGTTTTCTGGAAACACCATATATTTT	CASSLRGQGFSGNTIYF
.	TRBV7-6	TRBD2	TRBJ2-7	TGTGCCAGCAGCTTAGTAGCTGGACTAGCGCGAGGATACGAGCAGTACTTC	CASSLVAGLARGYEQYF
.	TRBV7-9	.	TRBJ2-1	TGTGCCAGCAGCCTGGCCGGGCCTCTGGCCAATGAGCAGTTCTTC	CASSLAGPLANEQFF
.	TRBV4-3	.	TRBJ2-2	TGCGCCAGCAGCCAAGGGGGGGCTCGGGACACCGGGGAGCTGTTTTTT	CASSQGGARDTGELFF
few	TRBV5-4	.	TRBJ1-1	TGTGCCAGCAGCCCACCGGGGACTGAAGCTTTCTTT	CASSPPGTEAFF
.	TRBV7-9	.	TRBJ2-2	TGTGCCAGCAGCCCCGGCCGGGCTAACACCGGGGAGCTGTTTTTT	CASSPGRANTGELFF
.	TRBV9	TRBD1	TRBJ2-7	TGTGCCAGCAGTCAATCACAGGGGACCGAGCAGTACTTC	CASSQSQGTEQYF
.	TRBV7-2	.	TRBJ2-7	TGTGCCAGCAGCTTACTCAGGGGACTTCAGTACGAGCAGTACTTC	CASSLLRGLQYEQYF
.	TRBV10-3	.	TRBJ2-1	TGTGCCATCAAGGAGGGAGTTTCCCATGAGCAGTTCTTC	CAIKEGVSHEQFF
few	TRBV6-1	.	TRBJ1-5	TGTGCCACCGAGATTGGGGTGGAGCATCAGCCCCAGCATTTT	CATEIGVEHQPQHF
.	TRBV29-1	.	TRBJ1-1	TGCAGCGTTGGGGGGGCACTGAACACTGAAGCTTTCTTT	CSVGGALNTEAFF
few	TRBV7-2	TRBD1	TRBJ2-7	TGTGCCAGCAGCCGGCAGGGACAGGGGTTATACGAGCAGTACTTC	CASSRQGQGLYEQYF
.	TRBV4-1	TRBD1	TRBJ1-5	TGCGCCAGCAGCCAAGCTCCTGACAGGGCAAATCAGCCCCAGCATTTT	CASSQAPDRANQPQHF
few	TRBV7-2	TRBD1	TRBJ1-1	TGTGCCAGCAGCGCCCAGACAGGGAGCCGTTGGGGGAACACTGAAGCTTTCTTT	CASSAQTGSRWGNTEAFF
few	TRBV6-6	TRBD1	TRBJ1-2	TGTGCCAGCAGAGGGACAGGGGGCTATGGCTACACCTTC	CASRGTGGYGYTF